This TCR beta chain derives from a study of cytomegalovirus exposure and HLA in healthy donors. Study outcomes and limitations: Equally common other TCR beta chains were less clonally expanded than HLA-associated ones, a later analysis found. Researchers reported in a later analysis that a missense DCLRE1C variant was tied to TCR beta V- and J-gene trimming. Diagnosis of cytomegalovirus status made by the classifier reportedly showed high specificity and sensitivity. The study designated 150 to 200 TCR beta chains cytomegalovirus-associated.

Both 60 Vbeta primers and 13 Jbeta primers went into the PCR. Data came from immunoSEQ multiplex PCR; TCRdb stores just in-frame clones and leaves some out. The sample consists of over 150,000 clones, just over 75% of them appearing once. In regard to this clone: Antigen: not known.

This CDR3 is 14 amino acids long. Germline CDR1 reads SGHDT; CDR2 reads YYEEEE. V was clipped by 3 bases and J by 6 bases, with 15 bases between them. The V call is TRBV5-6, the J call TRBJ2-5; TRBD1 might be the D (6 bases). Source material: PBMCs. The TCR sequence derives from a woman between 25 and 40 years old in good health and CMV-seropositive. The CDR3: CASSSRTGSKTQYF. The CDR3 DNA reads as TGTGCCAGCAGCTCGAGAACAGGGTCCAAGACCCAGTACTTC.